This T cell receptor beta chain was retrieved from a study of T cell responses to AZD1222 COVID-19 vaccine. Profiling relied on immunoSEQ multiplex PCR, and the TCRdb table lists in-frame clones only, not all of them. The sample lists around 140,000 clones; roughly nine tenths were seen once. Study results and limitations: A mostly white British donor set with more females was recruited, and clonal diversity was possibly underestimated. Vaccine-related CD4 TCRs covered spike, predominating at 160-218 and 743-854. It was only after the peak T cell response that any repertoires were sampled. Vaccination with two AZD1222 doses was followed by a rise in Spike-specific TCR breadth and depth.

Note on this clone: Its antigen is still unknown.

Germline V gene sequence: CDR1 LGHNA, CDR2 YNFKEQ. The ends were cut back, 0 bases at V and 4 bases at J, with 9 bases in the middle. There are 15 residues in the CDR3. This receptor was identified in an adult who received the AZD1222 COVID-19 vaccine. Source: peripheral blood, taken 28 days after the second AZD1222 dose. V gene TRBV4-2 combines with J gene TRBJ2-2; D is unclear. CDR3 sequence (DNA): TGTGCCAGCAGCCAAGAGGGCCCCGGCACCGGGGAGCTGTTTTTT. Translation gives CASSQEGPGTGELFF.